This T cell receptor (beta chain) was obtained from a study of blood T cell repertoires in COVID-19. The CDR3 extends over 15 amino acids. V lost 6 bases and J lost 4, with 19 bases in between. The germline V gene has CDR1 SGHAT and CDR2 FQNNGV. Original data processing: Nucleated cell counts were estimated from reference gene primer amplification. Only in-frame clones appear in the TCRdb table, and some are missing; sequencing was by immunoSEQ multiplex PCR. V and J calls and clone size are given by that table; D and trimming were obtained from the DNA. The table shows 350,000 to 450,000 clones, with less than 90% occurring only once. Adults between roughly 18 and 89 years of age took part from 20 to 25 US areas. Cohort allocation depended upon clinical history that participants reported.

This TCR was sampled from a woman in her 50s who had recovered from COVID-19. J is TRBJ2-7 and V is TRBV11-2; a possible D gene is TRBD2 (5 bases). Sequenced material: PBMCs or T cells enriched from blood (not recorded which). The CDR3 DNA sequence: TGTGCCAGCAGTCATTGGAGGTCCCGAGTTTACGAGCAGTACTTC. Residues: CASSHWRSRVYEQYF.